This TCR beta chain was documented in a study of T cell repertoires in aging, cancer and after chemotherapy. Study-level background: Over several months to years, re-sampled healthy donor repertoires clearly shared clones. Points from the study as a whole: Compared with age-matched healthy donors, untreated hematological or solid cancer patients showed higher blood TCR clonality.

The template was genomic DNA from peripheral blood, not RNA. The CDR3 runs 16 residues. The V gene lost 6 bases and the J gene lost 1 base, with 15 bases spanning the gap. Germline V gene sequence: CDR1 LNHDA, CDR2 SQIVND (reference sequence). Rearranged V-D-J TRB sequences were amplified with a mixed TRB-A/B primer pool. TCRdb reanalysed the multiplex PCR reads using MiXCR and keeps one entry per CDR3 protein. The sample records 9,500 to 12,000 distinct CDR3 sequences, about 35% being singletons. This clonotype is labeled medium-sized (0.01 to 0.1%). What it binds is not known. The sequenced sample was blood. This receptor was identified in a human donor in good health. This sequence joins TRBV19 and TRBJ2-2, with D unresolved. The CDR3 loop is CASRWSVGRNTGELFF. The CDR3 DNA reads as TGTGCCAGTAGGTGGAGTGTGGGCCGGAACACCGGGGAGCTGTTTTTT.